Each of the 9 T cell receptor beta chains below was sequenced from the same sample in a study of CD8 T cells in Susac syndrome. An input of about 0.45 to 1 ug of RNA was subjected to reverse transcription using random hexamers. TCRdb ran MiXCR on the immunoSEQ multiplex PCR reads and lists one entry per CDR3 protein. Of about 250,000 distinct CDR3 sequences listed, just over 90% are singletons. Sequenced material: CD4+ T cells from PBMCs. These receptors were collected from a human donor with multiple sclerosis.

The rearrangement links TRBV5-6 to TRBJ2-1, with 9 bases lining up with TRBD1. Trimming took 2 bases from V and 10 from J; bases not matched to a gene: 10. Germline V gives CDR1 SGHDT, CDR2 YYEEEE. The CDR3 consists of 15 residues. CDR3 in DNA: TGTGCCAGCAGCTTAGCGGGACAGGGATTTTGGGAGCAGTTCTTC. Its protein is CASSLAGQGFWEQFF.

This chain's CDR3 is CASSSRGTGKETQYF. DNA for the CDR3: TGCGCCAGCAGCTCCCGGGGTACGGGAAAAGAGACCCAGTACTTC. The chain combines TRBV5-1 with TRBJ2-5; D is perhaps TRBD2 (5 bases). Germline values: CDR1 SGHRS, CDR2 YFSETQ. CDR3 length: 15 residues. Trimming took off 3 bases at V and 3 bases at J, with 15 bases between the two ends.

CDR3 loop: CASSLVVNQPQHF. DNA for the CDR3: TGTGCCAGCAGTTTAGTGGTTAATCAGCCCCAGCATTTT. The genes are TRBV28 and TRBJ1-5; D not certain. The germline V gene encodes CDR1 MDHEN and CDR2 SYDVKM. Trimming stripped 2 bases from V and 4 bases from J, with 6 bases between. This CDR3 is 13 amino acids long.

The V call is TRBV2, the J call TRBJ2-6; TRBD1 agrees at 7 bases. CDR3 length: 15 residues. CDR1 is SNHLY and CDR2 is FYNNEI in the germline V gene. Germline trimming cut 6 bases from V and 2 bases from J; bases unmatched to any gene: 4. The CDR3 DNA sequence: TGTGCCAGCAGATTAGACAGGGCTGGGGCCAACGTCCTGACTTTC. Translating gives CASRLDRAGANVLTF.

V gene TRBV12-5 combines with J gene TRBJ2-5, with 12 bases that match TRBD2. V was pared by 5 bases and J by 7 bases, with 8 bases of the junction left unmatched. Germline CDR1 LGHNT, CDR2 FRNRAP. This CDR3 region has 15 residues. CDR3 residues: CASGRTSGAEGTQYF. Written as DNA, the CDR3 is TGTGCTAGTGGTAGGACTAGCGGGGCCGAGGGGACCCAGTACTTC.

The chain carries TRBV12-3 or TRBV12-4 and TRBJ2-3; 13 nucleotides align to TRBD2. Trimming cost V 7 bases and J 4 bases; bases outside gene matches: 8. This CDR3 has 16 amino acids. CDR3 region: CASTFKLAGGPDTQYF. CDR3 coding DNA: TGTGCCAGCACCTTTAAACTAGCGGGAGGGCCAGATACGCAGTATTTT.

The genes are TRBV5-1 and TRBJ2-6; 8 bases align to TRBD1. The CDR3 spans 15 residues. Per germline, CDR1 SGHRS and CDR2 YFSETQ. The V segment lost 8 bases and the J segment 0 bases; nucleotides outside the gene matches: 4. CDR3 residues: CASRTGTSGANVLTF. The CDR3 DNA follows: TGCGCCAGTCGGACAGGGACCTCTGGGGCCAACGTCCTGACTTTC.

The chain joins TRBV20-1 to TRBJ2-7; TRBD2 matches at 7 bases. The CDR3 is 13 residues long. From germline, CDR1 is DFQATT and CDR2 SNEGSKA (reference sequence). The V segment lost 2 bases and the J segment 2 bases; nucleotides outside the gene matches: 3. The CDR3 coding sequence is TGCAGTGCTAGACCAAGCGGGACCTACGAGCAGTACTTC. This codes for CSARPSGTYEQYF.

This clonotype was picked up one time. This chain uses TRBV29-1 with TRBJ1-1, with TRBD1 matching 10 bases. This CDR3 is 13 amino acids long. Germline assignment: CDR1 SQVTM and CDR2 ANQGSEA. The CDR3 DNA sequence: TGCAGGGGAGGGGACAGGGGGAACACTGAAGCTTTCTTT. This gives the protein CRGGDRGNTEAFF.